This is a list of T cell receptor beta chains from one sample in a study of shared clonotypes between healthy human individuals. The table came from immunoSEQ multiplex PCR; TCRdb's copy has only in-frame clones and leaves some out. The sample has approximately 2.3 million clones, approximately 95% seen once. Sequences were obtained from naive CD4+ T cells from PBMCs. The receptors shown here come from a man younger than 30 in good health. Some clones in this sample may be carry-over from other donors' samples. Each CDR3 is given without its conserved first and last residue. The order of the fields is V gene, J gene, CDR3 protein.

v_call: TRBV6-6; j_call: TRBJ2-5; cdr3_aa: ASSYRETETQY
v_call: TRBV7-8; j_call: TRBJ1-2; cdr3_aa: ASSSVLTGIGYGYT
v_call: TRBV5-1; j_call: TRBJ2-5; cdr3_aa: ASSAQGGETQY
v_call: TRBV2; j_call: TRBJ2-7; cdr3_aa: ASSGQGYEQY
v_call: TRBV6-1; j_call: TRBJ2-7; cdr3_aa: ASSEAGPRYEQY
v_call: TRBV30; j_call: TRBJ2-1; cdr3_aa: AREGSSYNEQF
v_call: TRBV6-5; j_call: TRBJ2-3; cdr3_aa: ASHTSRVRTDTQY
v_call: TRBV5-1; j_call: TRBJ2-7; cdr3_aa: ASSSASGSYEQY
v_call: TRBV30; j_call: TRBJ2-7; cdr3_aa: AWREQGEPYEQY
v_call: TRBV5-1; j_call: TRBJ2-1; cdr3_aa: ASSLGLAGAREQF
v_call: TRBV11-2; j_call: TRBJ2-1; cdr3_aa: ASGRTSSYNEQF